This T cell receptor beta chain is drawn from a study of cytomegalovirus exposure and HLA in healthy donors. CDR3 size: 12 residues. Germline V gene sequence: CDR1 ENHRY, CDR2 SYGVKD. Trimming removed 0 bases at V and 7 bases at J, with 5 bases between. Researchers ran the PCR with 60 Vbeta and 13 Jbeta primers. Assay used: immunoSEQ multiplex PCR; TCRdb lists only in-frame clones, some missing. The sample consists of fewer than 250,000 clones, 80% to 90% of them appearing once. Notes on this clone: Its cognate antigen is unknown.

Findings and caveats of the study: A prior analysis recorded that most TCR beta V segments were productive about 87% or about 30% of the time.

The V call is TRBV10-3, the J call TRBJ2-3, with D unclear. The TCR sequence derives from a man between 40 and 49 years old in good health and CMV-seropositive. The specimen sequenced was PBMCs. DNA for the CDR3: TGTGCCATCAGTGAGTCAGCAAATACGCAGTATTTT. This translates into CAISESANTQYF.